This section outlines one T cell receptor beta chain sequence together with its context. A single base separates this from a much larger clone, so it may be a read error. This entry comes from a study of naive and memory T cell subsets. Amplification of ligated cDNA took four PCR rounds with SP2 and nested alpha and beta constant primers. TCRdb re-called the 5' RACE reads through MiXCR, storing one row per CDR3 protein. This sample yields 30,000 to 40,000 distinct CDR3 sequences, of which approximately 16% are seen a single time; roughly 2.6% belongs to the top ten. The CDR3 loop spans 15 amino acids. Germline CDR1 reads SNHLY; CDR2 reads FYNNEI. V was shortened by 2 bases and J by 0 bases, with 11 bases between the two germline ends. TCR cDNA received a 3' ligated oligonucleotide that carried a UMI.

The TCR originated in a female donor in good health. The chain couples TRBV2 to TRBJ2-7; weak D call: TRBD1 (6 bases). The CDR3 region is CASSETQDSSYEQYF. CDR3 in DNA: TGTGCCAGCAGTGAAACTCAGGACAGCTCCTACGAGCAGTACTTC. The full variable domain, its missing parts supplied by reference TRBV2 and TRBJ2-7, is EPEVTQTPSHQVTQMGQEVILRCVPISNHLYFYWYRQILGQKVEFLVSFYNNEISEKSEIFDDQFSVERPDGSNFTLKIRSTKLEDSAMYFCASSETQDSSYEQYFGPGTRLTVT.